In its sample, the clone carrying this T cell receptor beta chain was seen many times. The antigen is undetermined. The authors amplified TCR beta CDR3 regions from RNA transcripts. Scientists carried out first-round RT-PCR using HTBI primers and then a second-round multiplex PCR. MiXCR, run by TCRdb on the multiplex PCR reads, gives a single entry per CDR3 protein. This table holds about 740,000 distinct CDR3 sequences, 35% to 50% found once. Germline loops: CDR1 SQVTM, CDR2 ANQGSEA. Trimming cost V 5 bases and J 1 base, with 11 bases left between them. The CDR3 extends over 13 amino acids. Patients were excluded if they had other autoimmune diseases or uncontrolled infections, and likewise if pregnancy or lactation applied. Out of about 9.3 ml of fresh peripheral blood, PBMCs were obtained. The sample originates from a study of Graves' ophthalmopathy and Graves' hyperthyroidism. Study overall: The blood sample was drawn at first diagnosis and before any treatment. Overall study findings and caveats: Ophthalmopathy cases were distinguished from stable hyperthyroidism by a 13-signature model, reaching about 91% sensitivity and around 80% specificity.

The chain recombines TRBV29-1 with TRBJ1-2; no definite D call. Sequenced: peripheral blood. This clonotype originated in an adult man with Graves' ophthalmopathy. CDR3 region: CSVLSRVNYGYTF. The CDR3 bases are TGCAGCGTTCTCAGTAGGGTTAACTATGGCTACACCTTC.